This TCR beta chain comes out of a study of shared clonotypes between healthy human individuals. Researchers partitioned CD4+ cells into CD45RA+ naive and CD45RA-negative memory subsets. Germline CDR1 reads MRHNA; CDR2 reads SNTAGT. This CDR3 is 14 amino acids long. Trimming cost V 6 bases and J 1 base, with 9 bases left between them. Each sorted subset replicate got 200 ng genomic DNA, approximately 27,000 genomes. This table comes from immunoSEQ multiplex PCR, and its TCRdb copy is limited to in-frame clones, with some not included. This sample has a few million clones, with 85% to 95% found just once.

Sequencing was performed on naive CD4+ T cells from PBMCs. Subset indicated: CD45RA+ positively selected. The chain combines TRBV6-4 with TRBJ2-2, with D hard to call. This sequence was found in a young man in good health. Some clones in this sample may be carry-over from other donors' samples. The CDR3 here is CASRSTGNTGELFF. CDR3 DNA sequence: TGTGCCAGCAGGAGTACCGGGAACACCGGGGAGCTGTTTTTT.